The clone carrying this T cell receptor beta chain was seen a handful of times. Its target is unknown. This specimen belongs to a study of spatial heterogeneity in lung cancer. Findings and limits, study-wide: Resection blood, more than follow-up blood, showed ubiquitous expanded tumor TCRs.

Using its own MiXCR run on the 5' RACE reads, TCRdb lists one record per CDR3 protein. The table records 110,000 or so distinct CDR3 sequences, roughly a tenth of them present only once. The sample's time point: blood at routine non-recurrence follow-up after resection. The V end was cut by 4 bases, the J end by 5 bases, with 10 bases between. The CDR3 totals 13 residues. Germline CDR1 and CDR2: KGHDR and SFDVKD. The clonotype originates from a female donor with early-stage non-small cell lung cancer. V is TRBV24-1 and J is TRBJ2-5; perhaps TRBD2 as D (5 bases). The sequencing used PBMCs, collected at follow-up. The CDR3 is CATSDPPGETQYF. As DNA, the CDR3 is TGTGCCACCAGTGACCCTCCGGGGGAGACCCAGTACTTC.